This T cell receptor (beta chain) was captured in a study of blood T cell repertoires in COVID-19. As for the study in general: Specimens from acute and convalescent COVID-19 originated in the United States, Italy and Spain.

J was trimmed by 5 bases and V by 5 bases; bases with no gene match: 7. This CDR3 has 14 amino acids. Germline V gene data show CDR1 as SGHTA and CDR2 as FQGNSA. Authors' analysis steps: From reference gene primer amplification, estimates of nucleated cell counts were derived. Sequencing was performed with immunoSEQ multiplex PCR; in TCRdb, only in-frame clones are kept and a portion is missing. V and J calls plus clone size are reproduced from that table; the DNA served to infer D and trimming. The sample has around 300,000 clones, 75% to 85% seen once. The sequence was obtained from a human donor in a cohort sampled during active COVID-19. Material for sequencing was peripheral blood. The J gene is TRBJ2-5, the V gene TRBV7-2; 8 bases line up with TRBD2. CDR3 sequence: CASSVGGDLETQYF. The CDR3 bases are TGTGCCAGCAGCGTCGGGGGGGACTTGGAGACCCAGTACTTC.